The subject of this entry is one TCR beta chain. CDR3 length equals 15 residues. V was cut by 4 bases and J by 5 bases, with 17 bases left in between. Looked up from germline, CDR1 is LGHNA and CDR2 is YSLEER. These data belong to a study of blood T cell repertoires in COVID-19. Turning to the study itself: Researchers got acute and convalescent COVID-19 samples from the United States, Italy and Spain.

Per the study methods: Reference gene primer amplification gave estimated nucleated cell counts. TCRdb's table, derived via immunoSEQ multiplex PCR, lists solely in-frame clones and lacks some. Clonal size and the V and J genes are those of that table, whereas D and trimming came from the DNA. Of about 50,000 clones listed, roughly 90% are singletons. This chain joins TRBV4-3 and TRBJ1-1; D perhaps matches TRBD1 (5 bases). The TCR originated in a human donor in a cohort sampled during active COVID-19. The sequencing input was peripheral blood. In DNA form, the CDR3 reads TGCGCCAGCAGCCGAATGACGGGGGTATGGACTGAAGCTTTCTTT. Translation gives CASSRMTGVWTEAFF.